Listed here are 2 T cell receptor beta chains from one sample, sequenced in a study of blood T cells in healthy people across ages. Sample-barcoded 5' priming and a J-beta primer mix drove a second PCR of roughly 6 to 12 cycles. Via MiXCR, TCRdb re-called the 5' RACE reads, giving one row per CDR3 protein. This table holds some 560,000 distinct CDR3 sequences, about 26% found once. The sample also formed part of further work on T cells of mothers and their children.

Sequenced material: blood. Every receptor here comes from a boy aged 2-15 years in good health.

The chain employs TRBV5-8 and TRBJ1-2; 9 bases line up with TRBD1. Germline-derived CDR1 and CDR2 are SGHTS and YDEGEE. J gave up 6 bases and V 4 bases, and 7 bases lay outside the gene matches. The CDR3 has 14 amino acids. The CDR3 DNA is TGTGCCAGCAGCCCCCGGGGGACAGGGCATGGCTACACCTTC. It is translated as CASSPRGTGHGYTF.

This clonotype was counted between two and nine times. The CDR3 here is CSAREELAGVFPYEQYF. CDR3 bases: TGCAGTGCTAGAGAGGAGCTAGCGGGAGTTTTCCCCTACGAGCAGTACTTC. V usage is TRBV20-1 and J usage is TRBJ2-7; 10 bases fit TRBD2. J gave up 2 bases and V 0 bases, and 10 bases lay outside the gene matches. The CDR3 runs 17 residues. Germline values: CDR1 DFQATT, CDR2 SNEGSKA (reference sequence).